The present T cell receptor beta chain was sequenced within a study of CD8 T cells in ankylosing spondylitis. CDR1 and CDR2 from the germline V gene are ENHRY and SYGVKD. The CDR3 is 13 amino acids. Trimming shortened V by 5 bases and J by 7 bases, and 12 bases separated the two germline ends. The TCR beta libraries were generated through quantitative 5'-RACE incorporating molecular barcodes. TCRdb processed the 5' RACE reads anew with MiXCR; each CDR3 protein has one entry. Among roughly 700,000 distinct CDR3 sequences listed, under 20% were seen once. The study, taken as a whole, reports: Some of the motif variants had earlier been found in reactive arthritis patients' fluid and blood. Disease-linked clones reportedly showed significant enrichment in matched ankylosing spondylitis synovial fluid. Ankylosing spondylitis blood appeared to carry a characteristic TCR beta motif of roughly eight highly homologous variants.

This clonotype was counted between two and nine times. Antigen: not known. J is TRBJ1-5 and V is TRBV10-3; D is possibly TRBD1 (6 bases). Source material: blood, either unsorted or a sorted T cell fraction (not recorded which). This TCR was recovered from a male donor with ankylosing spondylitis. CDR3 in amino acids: CAISSGGGQPQHF. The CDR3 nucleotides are TGTGCCATCAGTTCAGGAGGGGGACAGCCCCAGCATTTT.